This passage covers 30 T cell receptor beta chains from one sample sequenced in a study of beta chain features in type 1 diabetes. No antigens are known for them. Study results and limitations: Within each of all four CD4+ subsets, Type 1 diabetes patients had TCRB CDR3s that were moderately but significantly shorter.

Every isolated RNA sample was fully reverse transcribed, so sequencing captured expressed TCRB transcripts. Only in-frame clones appear in the TCRdb table, and some are missing; sequencing was by immunoSEQ multiplex PCR. The data show approximately 160,000 clones, 10% seen once. The sample was central memory CD4+ T cells from blood. The receptor set was obtained from a man aged 25 to 45 with type 1 diabetes.

The chain uses TRBV7-2 and TRBJ2-7; 10 nucleotides match TRBD1. Germline V gives CDR1 SGHTA, CDR2 FQGNSA. V shed 4 bases and J 5 bases; nucleotides not matched to a gene: 8. The CDR3 runs 15 residues. The CDR3 loop reads CASSSPGQGSDEQYF. CDR3 coding DNA: TGTGCCAGCAGCTCCCCGGGACAGGGGAGTGACGAGCAGTACTTC.

This clone was counted only a few times. The rearrangement links TRBV5-6 to TRBJ1-2; tentatively, D is TRBD1 (5 bases). Trimming left V 0 bases short and J 8 bases short, with 11 bases between. Germline CDR1 is SGHDT and CDR2 is YYEEEE. CDR3 length: 13 residues. The CDR3 sequence is CASSLEGNQGYTF. As DNA, the CDR3 is TGTGCCAGCAGCTTGGAGGGGAATCAAGGCTACACCTTC. The full variable domain, its missing parts supplied by reference TRBV5-6 and TRBJ1-2, is DAGVTQSPTHLIKTRGQQVTLRCSPKSGHDTVSWYQQALGQGPQFIFQYYEEEERQRGNFPDRFSGHQFPNYSSELNVNALLLGDSALYLCASSLEGNQGYTFGSGTRLTVV.

This clone occurred a few times. The chain uses TRBV6-6 and TRBJ2-5; D possibly corresponds to TRBD1 (6 bases). The CDR3 sequence is 14 residues long. Germline V gene sequence: CDR1 MNHNY, CDR2 SVGAGI (reference sequence). V lost 6 bases to trimming and J lost 5 bases, with 16 bases between them. The CDR3: CASSPGQSRETQYF. The DNA of the CDR3 is TGTGCCAGCAGCCCCGGACAGTCCAGGGAGACCCAGTACTTC.

This clone came up a few times. The chain is built from TRBV7-7 and TRBJ2-5, with 7 bases that match TRBD2. V dropped 5 bases and J dropped 0; count of bases not matched to a gene: 6. CDR1 and CDR2 from the germline V gene are SSHAT and FNYEAQ (reference sequence). This CDR3 contains 15 residues. The CDR3 protein is CASSPSGGYQETQYF. CDR3 sequence (DNA): TGTGCCAGCAGCCCTAGCGGCGGGTACCAAGAGACCCAGTACTTC.

This clone was seen more than once but under ten times. Other DNA sequences in the same sample also yield this CDR3. This chain connects TRBV18 to TRBJ2-3, with 9 bases fitting TRBD2. The germline CDR1 and CDR2 sequences are KGHSH and LQKENI. J lost 6 bases, V lost 2 bases, and 3 bases had no gene match. This CDR3 has 14 amino acids. The CDR3 sequence: CASSPGTSKDTQYF. The CDR3, as DNA: TGTGCCAGCTCACCAGGGACTAGCAAGGATACGCAGTATTTT.

This clone came up a few times. The chain carries TRBV28 and TRBJ2-5; 13 nucleotides align to TRBD2. Germline-derived CDR1 and CDR2 are MDHEN and SYDVKM. The CDR3 contains 16 residues. V lost 3 bases, J lost 2 bases, and 3 bases stayed unmatched. CDR3 protein: CASSFTTSGRQETQYF. CDR3 coding DNA: TGTGCCAGCAGTTTCACGACTAGCGGGAGGCAAGAGACCCAGTACTTC. The complete variable domain, with remaining parts taken from reference TRBV28 and TRBJ2-5, reads DVKVTQSSRYLVKRTGEKVFLECVQDMDHENMFWYRQDPGLGLRLIYFSYDVKMKEKGDIPEGYSVSREKKERFSLILESASTNQTSMYLCASSFTTSGRQETQYFGPGTRLLVL.

This clone was counted between two and nine times. The chain carries TRBV7-2 and TRBJ2-5, with 8 nucleotides matching TRBD1. Trimming at V came to 3 bases and at J to 4 bases, leaving 1 base not matched to a gene. CDR3 length equals 13 residues. Per the germline V gene, CDR1 is SGHTA and CDR2 is FQGNSA. CDR3 region: CASSFQGAETQYF. CDR3 nucleotides: TGTGCCAGCAGCTTCCAGGGGGCAGAGACCCAGTACTTC.

A few counts support this clone. The rearrangement uses TRBV19 and TRBJ2-7; TRBD2 aligns across 13 bases. There are 15 residues in the CDR3. Germline values: CDR1 LNHDA, CDR2 SQIVND (reference sequence). V lost 4 bases and J lost 1; bases outside the gene matches: 1. CDR3 nucleotides: TGTGCCAGTAGTACGGGACTAGCGGGATCCTACGAGCAGTACTTC. This encodes CASSTGLAGSYEQYF.

The rearrangement joins TRBV7-9 to TRBJ2-3, with 12 bases matching TRBD2. Unmatched junction bases numbered 3, after V lost 5 bases and J lost 0 bases. The CDR3 spans 16 residues. The germline V gene encodes CDR1 SEHNR and CDR2 FQNEAQ (reference sequence). The CDR3 nucleotides read TGTGCCAGCAGCAGCGGGACTAGCGGGAGCACAGATACGCAGTATTTT. Its translation: CASSSGTSGSTDTQYF.

The chain recombines TRBV19 with TRBJ2-3; 9 bases fit TRBD1. V trimming: 7 bases; J trimming: 4 bases; junction bases outside the gene matches: 6. CDR1 LNHDA and CDR2 SQIVND come from the germline V gene (reference sequence). There are 14 residues in the CDR3. The CDR3 sequence is CASKRDRAADTQYF. The CDR3 coding sequence is TGTGCCAGTAAAAGGGACAGGGCAGCAGATACGCAGTATTTT. Full variable domain (remainder filled in from reference TRBV19 and TRBJ2-3): DGGITQSPKYLFRKEGQNVTLSCEQNLNHDAMYWYRQDPGQGLRLIYYSQIVNDFQKGDIAEGYSVSREKKESFPLTVTSAQKNPTAFYLCASKRDRAADTQYFGPGTRLTVL.

This rearrangement joins TRBV29-1 to TRBJ2-5, with 7 bases that match TRBD2. The CDR3 loop spans 14 amino acids. Germline CDR1 reads SQVTM; CDR2 reads ANQGSEA. Trimming took 3 bases from V and 5 from J; bases not matched to a gene: 9. This CDR3 is CSVERGTGRETQYF. Written as DNA, the CDR3 is TGCAGCGTTGAGCGGGGGACTGGGCGGGAGACCCAGTACTTC.

This clone was counted between two and nine times. The same CDR3 arises from other DNA sequences in this sample as well. This chain links TRBV9 with TRBJ2-5, with D tentatively TRBD2 (6 bases). CDR3 length: 12 amino acids. V was shortened by 3 bases and J by 5 bases, with 8 bases between the two germline ends. Germline V gives CDR1 SGDLS, CDR2 YYNGEE. CDR3 amino acids: CASSAGGETQYF. CDR3 DNA: TGTGCCAGCAGCGCTGGGGGGGAGACCCAGTACTTC.

This clone was detected a few times. The chain carries TRBV7-2 and TRBJ2-1; a possible D gene is TRBD2 (5 bases). This CDR3 spans 13 amino acids. Per the germline V gene, CDR1 is SGHTA and CDR2 is FQGNSA. Trimming stripped 4 bases from V and 7 bases from J, with 11 bases between. The CDR3 spells CASSSRTRNEQFF. The CDR3 region has the DNA TGTGCCAGCAGCTCGCGAACTAGGAATGAGCAGTTCTTC.

The chain has TRBV18 and TRBJ2-7; D possibly corresponds to TRBD2 (6 bases). The germline V gene encodes CDR1 KGHSH and CDR2 LQKENI. Trimming pared 3 bases from V and 5 bases from J, leaving 17 bases between. The CDR3 covers 15 residues. In nucleotides, the CDR3 is TGTGCCAGCTCACCCGACCTGACTAGTTTCCACGAGCAGTACTTC. Translation gives CASSPDLTSFHEQYF.

The chain is built from TRBV2 and TRBJ1-5; TRBD1 is a possible D gene (5 bases). The V gene's germline CDR1 is SNHLY and CDR2 FYNNEI. This CDR3 region has 13 residues. Between the trimmed V and J ends, which lost 6 bases and 3 bases, there was a span of 9 bases. The CDR3 nucleotides read TGTGCCAGCAGAGGGGATAACAATCAGCCCCAGCATTTT. As protein: CASRGDNNQPQHF.

This clone was seen a handful of times. The gene calls are TRBV4-3 and TRBJ2-2, with 7 bases matching TRBD2. The germline CDR1 and CDR2 sequences are LGHNA and YSLEER. Trimming took 0 bases from V and 2 from J; bases not matched to a gene: 9. The CDR3 totals 18 residues. The CDR3 nucleotides are TGCGCCAGCAGCCAAGAAGGGCCCGGGAGGACCAACACCGGGGAGCTGTTTTTT. It translates to CASSQEGPGRTNTGELFF.

This clone has a handful of counts. V and J are TRBV4-2 and TRBJ1-3; D ambiguous. This CDR3 has 15 amino acids. Trimming cost V 1 base and J 2 bases, with 9 bases left between them. Germline-derived CDR1 and CDR2 are LGHNA and YNFKEQ. The CDR3 nucleotides read TGTGCCAGCAGCCAAGTCGGTCCAACTGGAAACACCATATATTTT. It yields the protein CASSQVGPTGNTIYF.

This clone was found many times. The CDR3 region has the DNA TGCGCCAGCAGTCACGACAGGCAGGGCTTTCAGCCCCAGCATTTT. Protein sequence: CASSHDRQGFQPQHF. V and J are TRBV23-1 and TRBJ1-5; a possible D gene is TRBD1 (6 bases). TRBV23-1 is flagged as an ORF with uncertain function. CDR3 length: 15 amino acids. The V and J ends lost 3 bases and 6 bases respectively, with 15 bases between them.

This CDR3 is CASSLGGRLIDEQFF. The CDR3 nucleotides read TGTGCCAGCAGCTTAGGCGGGAGGTTAATCGATGAGCAGTTCTTC. V is TRBV7-2 and J is TRBJ2-1, with 8 positions matching TRBD2. The ends lost 1 base at V and 8 bases at J; junction bases unmatched: 7. The CDR3 extends over 15 amino acids. CDR1 and CDR2 from the germline V gene are SGHTA and FQGNSA.

The rearrangement uses TRBV5-1 and TRBJ2-7; D not certain. V was shortened by 1 base and J by 12 bases, with 23 bases between the two germline ends. This CDR3 has 15 residues. Germline lookup yields CDR1 SGHRS and CDR2 YFSETQ. The CDR3 protein is CASSLIGQVSVKLYF. The CDR3 coding sequence is TGCGCCAGCAGCTTGATTGGGCAGGTCTCGGTTAAGTTGTACTTC.

The V and J genes are TRBV4-3 and TRBJ1-1; possibly TRBD1 for D (6 bases). CDR3 length: 16 residues. Germline CDR1 reads LGHNA; CDR2 reads YSLEER. Trimming shortened V by 0 bases and J by 6 bases, and 17 bases separated the two germline ends. CDR3 in DNA: TGCGCCAGCAGCCAAGATCTTACCCGCAGGGGTCCTGAAGCTTTCTTT. Protein sequence: CASSQDLTRRGPEAFF.

The chain combines TRBV7-2 with TRBJ1-4, with 7 bases fitting TRBD1. With 6 bases clipped from V and 8 bases from J, the junction kept 3 bases outside the gene matches. CDR3 length equals 12 residues. Germline loops: CDR1 SGHTA, CDR2 FQGNSA. For the CDR3, the DNA is TGTGCCAGCAGTAGACAGGGCGAAAAACTGTTTTTT. It translates to CASSRQGEKLFF.

This clone turned up a few times. The chain employs TRBV18 and TRBJ2-7; D is perhaps TRBD2 (6 bases). Germline values: CDR1 KGHSH, CDR2 LQKENI. The CDR3 sequence is 15 residues long. V was shortened by 2 bases and J by 0 bases, with 11 bases between the two germline ends. CDR3 in DNA: TGTGCCAGCTCACCATCGACTAGTCTCTCCTACGAGCAGTACTTC. It yields the protein CASSPSTSLSYEQYF.

The chain couples TRBV2 to TRBJ2-7, with D possibly matching TRBD1 (6 bases). Germline V CDR1 and CDR2: SNHLY, FYNNEI. CDR3 length: 13 residues. Trimming cost V 2 bases and J 2 bases, with 7 bases left between them. The CDR3 is CASSEWGPYEQYF. The DNA for the CDR3 is TGTGCCAGCAGTGAATGGGGGCCCTACGAGCAGTACTTC.

This clone was detected only a few times. This chain joins TRBV4-2 and TRBJ1-3, with TRBD1 as a possible D gene (6 bases). CDR3 length equals 15 residues. V was shortened by 5 bases and J by 4 bases, with 15 bases between the two germline ends. Germline CDR1 and CDR2: LGHNA and YNFKEQ. The CDR3 reads CASSVYREDGNTIYF. For the CDR3, the DNA is TGTGCCAGCAGCGTTTACAGGGAAGACGGAAACACCATATATTTT.

In this sample, this clone turned up a few times. This chain uses TRBV28 with TRBJ2-5, with D maybe TRBD1 (5 bases). Trimming pared 7 bases from V and 3 bases from J, leaving 12 bases between. The CDR3 is made up of 13 amino acids. Germline V lookup: CDR1 MDHEN, CDR2 SYDVKM. In nucleotides, the CDR3 is TGTGCCAGCAAGCAGGGTGATAAAGAGACCCAGTACTTC. Translating gives CASKQGDKETQYF.

CDR3 loop: CASSPRRDRDTGEQFF. DNA for the CDR3: TGTGCCAGCTCACCGCGGCGGGACAGGGATACGGGTGAGCAGTTCTTC. This chain uses TRBV18 with TRBJ2-1; 9 nucleotides line up with TRBD1. Trimming at V came to 3 bases and at J to 9 bases, leaving 12 bases not matched to a gene. The CDR3 runs 16 residues. Germline V gene data show CDR1 as KGHSH and CDR2 as LQKENI.

This clone appeared a few times. The chain carries TRBV28 and TRBJ1-1; D may be TRBD1 (6 bases). V was trimmed by 3 bases and J by 4 bases, leaving 12 bases between them. Germline CDR1 MDHEN, CDR2 SYDVKM. The CDR3 loop spans 14 amino acids. The CDR3 DNA is TGTGCCAGCAGTTTCCTGGGGGCGGGCACTGAAGCTTTCTTT. Protein product: CASSFLGAGTEAFF. Full variable domain (rest looked up from reference TRBV28 and TRBJ1-1): DVKVTQSSRYLVKRTGEKVFLECVQDMDHENMFWYRQDPGLGLRLIYFSYDVKMKEKGDIPEGYSVSREKKERFSLILESASTNQTSMYLCASSFLGAGTEAFFGQGTRLTVV.

J is TRBJ2-1 and V is TRBV2; TRBD2 matches at 9 bases. The CDR3 consists of 13 residues. The V and J ends lost 3 bases and 8 bases, in that order; junction bases with no gene match: 2. The germline V gene encodes CDR1 SNHLY and CDR2 FYNNEI. The CDR3 sequence: CASSEEREDEQFF. In DNA form, the CDR3 reads TGTGCCAGCAGTGAGGAGCGGGAGGATGAGCAGTTCTTC.

This chain uses TRBV30 with TRBJ1-2; D unclear. V was shortened by 4 bases and J by 8 bases, with 11 bases between the two germline ends. The CDR3 loop spans 11 amino acids. Germline V gene lookup returns CDR1 GTSNPN and CDR2 SVGIG (reference sequence). The DNA for the CDR3 is TGTGCCTGGACTTTGGGGAGGGGCTACACCTTC. The encoded protein is CAWTLGRGYTF.